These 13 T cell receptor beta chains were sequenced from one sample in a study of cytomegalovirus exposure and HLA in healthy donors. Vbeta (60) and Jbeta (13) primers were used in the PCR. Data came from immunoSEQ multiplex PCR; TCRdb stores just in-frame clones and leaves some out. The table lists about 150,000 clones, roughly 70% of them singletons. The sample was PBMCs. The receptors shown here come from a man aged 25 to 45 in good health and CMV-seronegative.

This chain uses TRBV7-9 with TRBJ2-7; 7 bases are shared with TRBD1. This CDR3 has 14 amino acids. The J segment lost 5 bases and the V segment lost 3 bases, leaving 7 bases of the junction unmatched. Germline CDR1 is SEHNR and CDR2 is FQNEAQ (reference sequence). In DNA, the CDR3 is TGTGCCAGCAGCTTCGGCGACAGGGACCACGAGCAGTACTTC. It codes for CASSFGDRDHEQYF.

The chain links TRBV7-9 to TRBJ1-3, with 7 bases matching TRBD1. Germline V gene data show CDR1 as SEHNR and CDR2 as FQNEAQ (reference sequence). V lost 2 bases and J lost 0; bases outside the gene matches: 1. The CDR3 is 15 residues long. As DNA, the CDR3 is TGTGCCAGCAGCTTACGACAGGGCTCTGGAAACACCATATATTTT. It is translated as CASSLRQGSGNTIYF.

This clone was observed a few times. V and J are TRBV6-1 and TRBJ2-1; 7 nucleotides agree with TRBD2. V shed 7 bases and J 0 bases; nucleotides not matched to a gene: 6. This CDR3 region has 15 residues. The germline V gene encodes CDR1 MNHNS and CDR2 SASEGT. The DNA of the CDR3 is TGTGCCAGCACTAACGGGGGGAGCTCCTACAATGAGCAGTTCTTC. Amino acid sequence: CASTNGGSSYNEQFF.

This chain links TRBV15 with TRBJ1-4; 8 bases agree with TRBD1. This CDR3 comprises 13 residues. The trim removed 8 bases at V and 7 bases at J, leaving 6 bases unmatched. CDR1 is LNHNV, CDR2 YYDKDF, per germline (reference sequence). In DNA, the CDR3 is TGTGCCACCTCCAGGGGGCTGGGTGAAAAACTGTTTTTT. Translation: CATSRGLGEKLFF.

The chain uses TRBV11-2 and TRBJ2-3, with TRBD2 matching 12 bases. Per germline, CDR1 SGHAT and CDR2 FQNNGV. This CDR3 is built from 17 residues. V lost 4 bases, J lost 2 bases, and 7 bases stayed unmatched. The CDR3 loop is CASSYPTSGSPTDTQYF. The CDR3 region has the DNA TGTGCCAGCAGCTACCCGACTAGCGGGAGTCCCACAGATACGCAGTATTTT.

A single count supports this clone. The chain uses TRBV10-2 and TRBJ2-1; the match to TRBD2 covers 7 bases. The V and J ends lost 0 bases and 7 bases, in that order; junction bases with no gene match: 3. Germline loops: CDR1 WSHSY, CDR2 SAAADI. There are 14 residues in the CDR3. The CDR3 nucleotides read TGCGCCAGCAGTGAGTCGGGGGGGGGAAATGAGCAGTTCTTC. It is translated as CASSESGGGNEQFF.

This CDR3 reads CAWSVAGYTEAFF. The CDR3 nucleotides read TGTGCCTGGAGTGTAGCAGGCTACACTGAAGCTTTCTTT. The chain is built from TRBV30 and TRBJ1-1; D is undetermined. Trimming cost V 0 bases and J 3 bases, with 8 bases left between them. The CDR3 length is 13 residues. Germline V gives CDR1 GTSNPN, CDR2 SVGIG (reference sequence).

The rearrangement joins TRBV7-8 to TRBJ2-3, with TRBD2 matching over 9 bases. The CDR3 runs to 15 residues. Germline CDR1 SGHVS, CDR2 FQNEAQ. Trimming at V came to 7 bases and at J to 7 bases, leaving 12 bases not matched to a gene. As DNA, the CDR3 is TGTGCCAGCACCCCCGGGGCGGGAGGGATTTATACGCAGTATTTT. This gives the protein CASTPGAGGIYTQYF.

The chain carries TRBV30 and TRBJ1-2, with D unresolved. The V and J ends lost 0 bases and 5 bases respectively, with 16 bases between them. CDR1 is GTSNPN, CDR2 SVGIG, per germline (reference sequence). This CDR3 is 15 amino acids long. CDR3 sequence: CAWSVLSKPRYGYTF. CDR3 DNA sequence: TGTGCCTGGAGTGTGCTCAGTAAACCTAGGTATGGCTACACCTTC. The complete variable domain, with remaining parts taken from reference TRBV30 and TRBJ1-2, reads SQTIHQWPATLVQPVGSPLSLECTVEGTSNPNLYWYRQAAGRGLQLLFYSVGIGQISSEVPQNLSASRPQDRQFILSSKKLLLSDSGFYLCAWSVLSKPRYGYTFGSGTRLTVV.

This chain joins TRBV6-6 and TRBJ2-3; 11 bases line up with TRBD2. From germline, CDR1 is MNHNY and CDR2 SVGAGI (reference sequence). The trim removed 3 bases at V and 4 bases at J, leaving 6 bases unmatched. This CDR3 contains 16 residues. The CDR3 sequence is CASSYSGGDQSDTQYF. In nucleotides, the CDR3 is TGTGCCAGCAGTTATAGCGGGGGGGATCAGTCAGATACGCAGTATTTT.

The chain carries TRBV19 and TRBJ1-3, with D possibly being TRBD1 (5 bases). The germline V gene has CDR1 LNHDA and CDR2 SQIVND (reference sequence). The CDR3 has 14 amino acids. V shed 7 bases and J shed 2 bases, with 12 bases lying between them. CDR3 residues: CASKDRPPGNTIYF. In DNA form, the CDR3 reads TGTGCCAGTAAAGACAGACCGCCTGGAAACACCATATATTTT.

CDR3 coding DNA: TGTGCCAGCAGCTTACCGCTGCCGGGGGGGGATGAGCAGTTCTTC. Amino acid sequence: CASSLPLPGGDEQFF. The V and J genes are TRBV11-2 and TRBJ2-1, with 8 bases identical to TRBD2. The V gene's germline CDR1 is SGHAT and CDR2 FQNNGV. V dropped 2 bases and J dropped 8; count of bases not matched to a gene: 8. The CDR3 length is 15 residues.

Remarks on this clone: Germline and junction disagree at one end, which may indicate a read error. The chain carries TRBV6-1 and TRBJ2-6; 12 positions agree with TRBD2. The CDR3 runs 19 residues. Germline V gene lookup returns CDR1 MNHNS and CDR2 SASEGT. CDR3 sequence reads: CASSALAGGPVSGANGLTF. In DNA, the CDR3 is TGTGCCAGCAGTGCGCTAGCGGGGGGGCCTGTCTCTGGGGCCAACGGCCTGACTTTC.